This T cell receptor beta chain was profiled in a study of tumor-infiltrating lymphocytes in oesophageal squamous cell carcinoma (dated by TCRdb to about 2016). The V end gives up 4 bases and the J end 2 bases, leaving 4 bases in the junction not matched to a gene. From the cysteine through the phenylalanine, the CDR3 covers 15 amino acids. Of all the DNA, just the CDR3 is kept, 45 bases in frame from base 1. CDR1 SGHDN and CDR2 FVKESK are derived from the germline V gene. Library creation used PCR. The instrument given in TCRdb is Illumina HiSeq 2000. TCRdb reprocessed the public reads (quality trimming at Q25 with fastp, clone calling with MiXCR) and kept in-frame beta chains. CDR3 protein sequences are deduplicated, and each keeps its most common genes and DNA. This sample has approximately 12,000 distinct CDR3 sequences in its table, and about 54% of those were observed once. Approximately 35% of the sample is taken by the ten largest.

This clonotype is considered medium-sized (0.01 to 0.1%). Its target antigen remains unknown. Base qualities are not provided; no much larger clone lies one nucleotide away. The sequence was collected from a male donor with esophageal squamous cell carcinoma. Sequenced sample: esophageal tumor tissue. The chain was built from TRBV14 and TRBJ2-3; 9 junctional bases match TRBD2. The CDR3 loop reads CASSPGTSITDTQYF. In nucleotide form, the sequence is TGTGCCAGCAGCCCCGGGACTAGCATCACAGATACGCAGTATTTT.